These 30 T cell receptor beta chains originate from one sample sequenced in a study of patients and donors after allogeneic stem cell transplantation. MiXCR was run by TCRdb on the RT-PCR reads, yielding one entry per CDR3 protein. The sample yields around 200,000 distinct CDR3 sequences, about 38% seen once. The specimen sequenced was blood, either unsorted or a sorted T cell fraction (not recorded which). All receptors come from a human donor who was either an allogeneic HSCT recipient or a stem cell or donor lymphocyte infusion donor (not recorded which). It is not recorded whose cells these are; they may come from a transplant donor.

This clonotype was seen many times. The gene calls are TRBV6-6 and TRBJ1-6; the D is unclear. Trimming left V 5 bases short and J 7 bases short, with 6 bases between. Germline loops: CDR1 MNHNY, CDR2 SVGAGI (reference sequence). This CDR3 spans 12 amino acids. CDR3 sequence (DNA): TGTGCCAGCAGTCAACAAAATTCACCCCTCCACTTT. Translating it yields CASSQQNSPLHF.

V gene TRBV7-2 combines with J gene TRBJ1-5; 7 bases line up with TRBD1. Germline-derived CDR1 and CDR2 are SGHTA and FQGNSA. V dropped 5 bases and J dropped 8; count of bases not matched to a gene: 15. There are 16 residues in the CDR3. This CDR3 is CASSQVAGGGGEPQHF. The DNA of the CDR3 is TGTGCCAGCAGCCAAGTTGCAGGGGGTGGAGGGGAGCCCCAGCATTTT.

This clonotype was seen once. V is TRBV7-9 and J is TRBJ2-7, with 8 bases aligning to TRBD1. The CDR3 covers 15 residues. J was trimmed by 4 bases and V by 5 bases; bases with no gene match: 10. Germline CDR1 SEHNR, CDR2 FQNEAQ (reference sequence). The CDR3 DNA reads TGTGCCAGCAGCACCAGTGACAGGGGAAGTTACGAGCAGTACTTC. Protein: CASSTSDRGSYEQYF.

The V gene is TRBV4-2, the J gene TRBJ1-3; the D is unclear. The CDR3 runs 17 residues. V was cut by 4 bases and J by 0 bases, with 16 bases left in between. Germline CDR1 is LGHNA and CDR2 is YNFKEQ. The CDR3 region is CASSPYTKGGSGNTIYF. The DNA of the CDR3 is TGTGCCAGCAGCCCCTACACTAAGGGAGGCTCTGGAAACACCATATATTTT.

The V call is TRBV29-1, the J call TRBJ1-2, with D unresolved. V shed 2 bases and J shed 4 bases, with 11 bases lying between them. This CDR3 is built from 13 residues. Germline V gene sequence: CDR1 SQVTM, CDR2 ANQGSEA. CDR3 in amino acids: CSVERVGRYGYTF. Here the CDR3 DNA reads TGCAGCGTTGAACGCGTCGGCCGCTATGGCTACACCTTC.

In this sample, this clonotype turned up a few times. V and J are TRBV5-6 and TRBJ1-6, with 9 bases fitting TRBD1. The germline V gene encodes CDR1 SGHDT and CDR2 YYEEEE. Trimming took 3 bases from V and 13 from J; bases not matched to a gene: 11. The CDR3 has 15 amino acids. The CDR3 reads CASSSDRGLGTPLHF. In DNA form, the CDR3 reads TGTGCCAGCAGCTCGGACAGGGGCTTGGGGACGCCCCTCCACTTT.

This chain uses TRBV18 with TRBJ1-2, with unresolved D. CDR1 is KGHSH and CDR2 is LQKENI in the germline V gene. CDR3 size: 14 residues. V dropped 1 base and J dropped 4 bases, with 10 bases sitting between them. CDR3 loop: CASSPQDVLYGYTF. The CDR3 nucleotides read TGTGCCAGCTCACCACAGGATGTTCTCTATGGCTACACCTTC.

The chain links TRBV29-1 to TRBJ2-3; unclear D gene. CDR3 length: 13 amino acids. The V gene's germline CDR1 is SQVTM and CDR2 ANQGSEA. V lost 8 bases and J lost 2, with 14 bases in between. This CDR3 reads CSTDPKITDTQYF. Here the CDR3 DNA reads TGCAGCACAGATCCCAAGATCACAGATACGCAGTATTTT.

For the CDR3, the DNA is TGTGCCAGCTCACCATCACAAACTAACACTGAAGCTTTCTTT. Translation gives CASSPSQTNTEAFF. J is TRBJ1-1 and V is TRBV18; D uncertain. This CDR3 has 14 amino acids. Trimming pared 2 bases from V and 2 bases from J, leaving 9 bases between. Germline CDR1 and CDR2: KGHSH and LQKENI.

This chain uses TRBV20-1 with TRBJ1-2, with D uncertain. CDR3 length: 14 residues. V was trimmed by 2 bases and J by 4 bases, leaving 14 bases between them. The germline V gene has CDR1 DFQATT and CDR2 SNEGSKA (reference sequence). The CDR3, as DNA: TGCAGTGCTAGACCATCTGACGGACTCTATGGCTACACCTTC. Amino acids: CSARPSDGLYGYTF.

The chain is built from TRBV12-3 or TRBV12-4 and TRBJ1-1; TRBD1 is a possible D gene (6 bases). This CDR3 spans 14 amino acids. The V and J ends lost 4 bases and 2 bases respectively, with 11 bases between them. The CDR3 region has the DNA TGTGCCAGCAGTTCTAACAGGGTTAACACTGAAGCTTTCTTT. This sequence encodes CASSSNRVNTEAFF.

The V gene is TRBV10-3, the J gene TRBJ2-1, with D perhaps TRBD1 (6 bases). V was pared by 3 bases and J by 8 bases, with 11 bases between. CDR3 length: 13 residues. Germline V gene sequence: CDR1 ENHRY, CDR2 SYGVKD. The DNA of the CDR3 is TGTGCCATCAGTGAAGGGCAGGGGTATGAGCAGTTCTTC. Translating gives CAISEGQGYEQFF.

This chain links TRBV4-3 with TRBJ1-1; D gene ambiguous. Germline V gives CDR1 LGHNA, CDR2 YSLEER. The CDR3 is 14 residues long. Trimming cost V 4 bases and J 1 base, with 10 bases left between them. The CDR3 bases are TGCGCCAGCAGCCTCAGACGGAGGAACACTGAAGCTTTCTTT. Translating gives CASSLRRRNTEAFF.

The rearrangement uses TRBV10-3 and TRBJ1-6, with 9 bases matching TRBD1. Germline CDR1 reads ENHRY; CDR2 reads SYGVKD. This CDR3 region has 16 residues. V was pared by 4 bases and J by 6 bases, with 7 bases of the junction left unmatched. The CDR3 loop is CAISASRDRVNSPLHF. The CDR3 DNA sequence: TGTGCCATCAGTGCGTCCCGGGACAGGGTTAATTCACCCCTCCACTTT.

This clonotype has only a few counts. CDR3 protein: CASSQDADSYEQYF. The CDR3, as DNA: TGCGCCAGCAGCCAAGATGCAGATTCCTACGAGCAGTACTTC. V is TRBV4-3 and J is TRBJ2-7; D is uncertain. V was trimmed by 0 bases and J by 1 base, leaving 7 bases between them. Germline assignment: CDR1 LGHNA and CDR2 YSLEER. The CDR3 totals 14 residues.

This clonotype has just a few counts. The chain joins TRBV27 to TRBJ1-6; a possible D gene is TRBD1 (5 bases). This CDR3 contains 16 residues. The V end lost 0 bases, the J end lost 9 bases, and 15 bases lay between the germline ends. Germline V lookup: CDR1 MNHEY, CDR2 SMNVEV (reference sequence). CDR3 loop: CASSLSVGRRSSPLHF. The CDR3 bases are TGTGCCAGCAGTTTATCGGTGGGGCGGAGGAGTTCACCCCTCCACTTT.

CDR3 DNA: TGTGCCAGCAGTGAAGTGGAGTGGACCTATGGCTACACCTTC. It yields the protein CASSEVEWTYGYTF. The rearrangement links TRBV6-1 to TRBJ1-2; D uncertain. Germline V gives CDR1 MNHNS, CDR2 SASEGT. The CDR3 runs 14 residues. The V end lost 1 base, the J end lost 4 bases, and 10 bases lay between the germline ends.

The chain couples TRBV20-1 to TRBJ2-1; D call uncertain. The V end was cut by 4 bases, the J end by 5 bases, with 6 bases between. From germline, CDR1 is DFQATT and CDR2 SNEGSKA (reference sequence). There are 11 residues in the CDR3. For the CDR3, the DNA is TGCAGTGCTACTGGGGACAATGAGCAGTTCTTC. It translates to CSATGDNEQFF.

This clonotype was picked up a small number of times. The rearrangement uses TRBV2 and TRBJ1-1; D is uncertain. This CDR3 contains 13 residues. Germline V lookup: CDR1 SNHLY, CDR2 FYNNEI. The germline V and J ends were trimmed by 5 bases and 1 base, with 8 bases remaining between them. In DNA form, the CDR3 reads TGTGCCAGCAGTTATGGACGGAACACTGAAGCTTTCTTT. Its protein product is CASSYGRNTEAFF.

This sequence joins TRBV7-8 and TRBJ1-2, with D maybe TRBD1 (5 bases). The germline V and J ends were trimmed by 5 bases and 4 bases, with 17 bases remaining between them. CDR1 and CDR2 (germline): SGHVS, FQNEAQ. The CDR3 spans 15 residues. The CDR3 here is CASSPRGQQLYGYTF. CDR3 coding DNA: TGTGCCAGCAGCCCGCGGGGCCAACAACTCTATGGCTACACCTTC.

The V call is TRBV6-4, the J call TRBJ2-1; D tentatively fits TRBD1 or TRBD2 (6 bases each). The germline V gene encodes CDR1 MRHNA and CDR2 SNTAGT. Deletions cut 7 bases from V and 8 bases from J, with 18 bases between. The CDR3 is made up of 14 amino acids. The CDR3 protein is CASTPGATFDEQFF. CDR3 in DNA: TGTGCCAGCACGCCGGGGGCGACTTTCGATGAGCAGTTCTTC.

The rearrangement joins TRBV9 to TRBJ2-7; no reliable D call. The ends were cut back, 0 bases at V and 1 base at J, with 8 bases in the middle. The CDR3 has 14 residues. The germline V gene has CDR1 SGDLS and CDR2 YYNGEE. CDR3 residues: CASSVDGTSYEQYF. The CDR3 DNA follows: TGTGCCAGCAGCGTAGATGGTACATCCTACGAGCAGTACTTC.

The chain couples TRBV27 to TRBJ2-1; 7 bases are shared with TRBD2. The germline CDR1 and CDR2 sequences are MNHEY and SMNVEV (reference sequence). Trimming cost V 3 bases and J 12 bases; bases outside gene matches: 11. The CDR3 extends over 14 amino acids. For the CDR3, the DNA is TGTGCCAGCAGTTTTCCCGGACTAGGAGTAGCGCAGTTCTTC. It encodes CASSFPGLGVAQFF.

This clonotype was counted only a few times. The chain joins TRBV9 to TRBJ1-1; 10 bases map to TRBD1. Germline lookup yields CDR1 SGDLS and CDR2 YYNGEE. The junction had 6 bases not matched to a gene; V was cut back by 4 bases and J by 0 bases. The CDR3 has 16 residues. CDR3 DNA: TGTGCCAGCAGCTCTAAGACAGGGGGCTTGAACACTGAAGCTTTCTTT. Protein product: CASSSKTGGLNTEAFF.

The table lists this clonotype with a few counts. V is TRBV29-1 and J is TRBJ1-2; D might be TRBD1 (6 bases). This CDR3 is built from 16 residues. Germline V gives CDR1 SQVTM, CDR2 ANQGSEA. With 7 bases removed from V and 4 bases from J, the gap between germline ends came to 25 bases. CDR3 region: CSECPTGQGTSYGYTF. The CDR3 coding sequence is TGCAGCGAATGCCCGACCGGCCAGGGGACGAGCTATGGCTACACCTTC.

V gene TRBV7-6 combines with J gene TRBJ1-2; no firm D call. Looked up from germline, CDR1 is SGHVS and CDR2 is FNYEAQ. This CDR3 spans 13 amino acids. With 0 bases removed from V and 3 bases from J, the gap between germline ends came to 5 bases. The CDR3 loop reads CASSLAQDYGYTF. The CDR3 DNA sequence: TGTGCCAGCAGCTTAGCCCAGGACTATGGCTACACCTTC.

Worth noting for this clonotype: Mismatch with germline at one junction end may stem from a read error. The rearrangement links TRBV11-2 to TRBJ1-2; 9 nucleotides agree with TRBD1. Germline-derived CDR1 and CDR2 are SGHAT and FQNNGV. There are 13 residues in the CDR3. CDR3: CASSQNRGRKTLF. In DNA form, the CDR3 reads TGTGCCAGCAGCCAGAACAGGGGGCGCAAAACCCTCTTC.

CDR3: CASSQGDSQLYGYTF. In DNA form, the CDR3 reads TGTGCCAGCAGCCAAGGGGACAGTCAACTCTATGGCTACACCTTC. The chain is built from TRBV4-2 and TRBJ1-2; 7 positions agree with TRBD1. Trimming removed 1 base from V and 4 bases from J; junction bases left unmatched: 6. The CDR3 is 15 amino acids. Germline V gene data show CDR1 as LGHNA and CDR2 as YNFKEQ.

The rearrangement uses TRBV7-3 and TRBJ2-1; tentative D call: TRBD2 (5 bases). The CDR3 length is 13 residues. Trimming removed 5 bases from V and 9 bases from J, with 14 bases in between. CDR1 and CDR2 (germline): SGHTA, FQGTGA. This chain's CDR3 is CASSPQTGSEQFF. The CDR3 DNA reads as TGTGCCAGCAGCCCACAAACGGGGAGTGAGCAGTTCTTC.

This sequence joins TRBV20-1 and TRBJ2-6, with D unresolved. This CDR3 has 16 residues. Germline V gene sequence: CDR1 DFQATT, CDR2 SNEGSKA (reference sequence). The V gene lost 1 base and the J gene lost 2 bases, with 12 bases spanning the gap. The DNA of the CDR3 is TGCAGTGCTAGAGGACCTTGGGCTCCTGGGGCCAACGTCCTGACTTTC. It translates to CSARGPWAPGANVLTF.